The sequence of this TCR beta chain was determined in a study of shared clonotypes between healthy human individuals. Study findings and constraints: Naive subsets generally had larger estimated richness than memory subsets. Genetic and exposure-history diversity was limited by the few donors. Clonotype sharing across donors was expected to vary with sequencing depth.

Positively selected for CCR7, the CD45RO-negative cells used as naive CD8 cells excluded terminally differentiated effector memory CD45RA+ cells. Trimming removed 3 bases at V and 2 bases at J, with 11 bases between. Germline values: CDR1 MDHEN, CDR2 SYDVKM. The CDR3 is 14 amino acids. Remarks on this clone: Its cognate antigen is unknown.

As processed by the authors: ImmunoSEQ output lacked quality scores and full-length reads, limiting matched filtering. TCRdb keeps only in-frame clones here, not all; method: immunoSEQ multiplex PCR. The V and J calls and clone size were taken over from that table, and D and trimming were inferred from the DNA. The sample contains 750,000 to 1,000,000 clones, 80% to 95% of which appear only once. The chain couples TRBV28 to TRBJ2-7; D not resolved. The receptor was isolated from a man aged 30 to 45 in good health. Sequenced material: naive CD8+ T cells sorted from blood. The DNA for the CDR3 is TGTGCCAGCAGTTTGAAAGAGATCGCCTACGAGCAGTACTTC. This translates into CASSLKEIAYEQYF. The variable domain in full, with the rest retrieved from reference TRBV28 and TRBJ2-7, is DVKVTQSSRYLVKRTGEKVFLECVQDMDHENMFWYRQDPGLGLRLIYFSYDVKMKEKGDIPEGYSVSREKKERFSLILESASTNQTSMYLCASSLKEIAYEQYFGPGTRLTVT.